Below are 22 T cell receptor beta chains sequenced from a single sample in a study of shared clonotypes between healthy human individuals (TCRdb year 2020). The library was made by the immunoSEQ multiplex PCR assay. TCRdb holds this immuneACCESS table with in-frame rearrangements only. Some clones are missing; in checked studies, unresolved V genes explain under half, and the rest has no known cause. This sample is represented by 110,000 or so clones; around 68% of them were singletons. Of the sample, 24% falls within the top ten clones. The specimen sequenced was memory CD8+ T cells sorted from blood. The cell subset or site label, read with the paper, signifies: CD45RO+ cells pooled with CCR7-negative TemRA cells. Receptors were obtained from a woman between 25 and 40 years old in good health.

This chain joins TRBV6-1 and TRBJ1-1; TRBD1 might be the D (5 bases). CDR3 length: 15 residues. The ends were cut back, 4 bases at V and 4 bases at J, with 16 bases in the middle. The germline V gene has CDR1 MNHNS and CDR2 SASEGT. This CDR3 is CASSGDAGWGTEAFF. In DNA form, the CDR3 reads TGTGCCAGCAGTGGGGACGCGGGGTGGGGCACTGAAGCTTTCTTT.

The rearrangement joins TRBV27 to TRBJ2-7; 8 bases are shared with TRBD1. Germline trimming cut 6 bases from V and 3 bases from J; bases unmatched to any gene: 4. The germline V gene encodes CDR1 MNHEY and CDR2 SMNVEV (reference sequence). The length of the CDR3 is 13 residues. CDR3 sequence (DNA): TGTGCCAGCAGCACAGGGGGACTCTACGAGCAGTACTTC. Protein: CASSTGGLYEQYF.

The rearrangement links TRBV7-8 to TRBJ2-7, with TRBD1 matching over 8 bases. The CDR3 consists of 15 residues. Germline CDR1 SGHVS, CDR2 FQNEAQ. The junction had 8 bases not matched to a gene; V was cut back by 1 base and J by 6 bases. The CDR3 loop is CASSLVRAGGIEQYF. The CDR3 DNA is TGTGCCAGCAGCTTAGTGAGGGCAGGGGGCATCGAGCAGTACTTC.

V is TRBV7-9 and J is TRBJ2-1, with D hard to call. V was trimmed by 1 base and J by 5 bases, leaving 6 bases between them. In germline, CDR1 is SEHNR, CDR2 FQNEAQ (reference sequence). The CDR3 is 13 residues long. The CDR3 spells CASSLGVDNEQFF. The DNA for the CDR3 is TGTGCCAGCAGCTTAGGGGTAGACAATGAGCAGTTCTTC.

The V call is TRBV7-9, the J call TRBJ1-2; D ambiguous. The CDR3 totals 14 residues. From germline, CDR1 is SEHNR and CDR2 FQNEAQ (reference sequence). V was clipped by 2 bases and J by 5 bases, with 12 bases between them. The CDR3 spells CASSLNGEAYGYTF. In nucleotides, the CDR3 is TGTGCCAGCAGCTTAAACGGGGAGGCTTATGGCTACACCTTC.

This clone was recorded many times. The chain employs TRBV7-9 and TRBJ2-7, with 10 nucleotides matching TRBD2. The V and J ends lost 2 bases and 1 base, in that order; junction bases with no gene match: 5. CDR1 is SEHNR and CDR2 is FQNEAQ in the germline V gene (reference sequence). This CDR3 has 16 residues. CDR3 loop: CASSLPTSGVSYEQYF. The CDR3 bases are TGTGCCAGCAGCTTACCTACTAGCGGGGTATCCTACGAGCAGTACTTC.

The V gene is TRBV2, the J gene TRBJ1-2; no reliable D call. There are 16 residues in the CDR3. Trimming took off 3 bases at V and 6 bases at J, with 20 bases between the two ends. The germline V gene has CDR1 SNHLY and CDR2 FYNNEI. The CDR3 DNA is TGTGCCAGCAGTGACCCCATTATCCGGCGTCTTGATGGCTACACCTTC. This codes for CASSDPIIRRLDGYTF. The variable domain in full, with the rest retrieved from reference TRBV2 and TRBJ1-2, is EPEVTQTPSHQVTQMGQEVILRCVPISNHLYFYWYRQILGQKVEFLVSFYNNEISEKSEIFDDQFSVERPDGSNFTLKIRSTKLEDSAMYFCASSDPIIRRLDGYTFGSGTRLTVV.

The chain recombines TRBV6-6 with TRBJ1-3, with 7 nucleotides matching TRBD1. This CDR3 has 16 amino acids. The V gene's germline CDR1 is MNHNY and CDR2 SVGAGI (reference sequence). V was clipped by 4 bases and J by 0 bases; unmatched bases: 6. The CDR3 DNA reads as TGTGCCAGCAGTTCAGGGGGGCTGAGCTCTGGAAACACCATATATTTT. It translates to CASSSGGLSSGNTIYF.

This clone was recorded a few times. This sequence joins TRBV11-2 and TRBJ2-1, with D maybe TRBD1 (5 bases). There are 14 residues in the CDR3. With 7 bases removed from V and 0 bases from J, the gap between germline ends came to 10 bases. CDR1 is SGHAT, CDR2 FQNNGV, per germline. CDR3 nucleotide sequence: TGTGCCAGCAACACAGGTCCCTCCTACAATGAGCAGTTCTTC. Amino acids: CASNTGPSYNEQFF.

CDR3: CASSRSSYEQYF. The CDR3 DNA reads as TGTGCCAGCAGCCGCAGCTCCTACGAGCAGTACTTC. V gene TRBV6-1 combines with J gene TRBJ2-7; D gene ambiguous. CDR3 size: 12 residues. CDR1 MNHNS and CDR2 SASEGT come from the germline V gene. Trimming stripped 6 bases from V and 0 bases from J, with 6 bases between.

The chain carries TRBV7-7 and TRBJ2-5; a possible D gene is TRBD2 (5 bases). From germline, CDR1 is SSHAT and CDR2 FNYEAQ (reference sequence). V was cut by 3 bases and J by 2 bases, with 7 bases left in between. CDR3 size: 13 residues. The CDR3 DNA sequence: TGTGCCAGCAGCTTGACTATTCAAGAGACCCAGTACTTC. Translated: CASSLTIQETQYF.

This chain links TRBV28 with TRBJ1-2; possibly TRBD1 for D (6 bases). CDR3 length: 13 amino acids. CDR1 and CDR2 from the germline V gene are MDHEN and SYDVKM. V lost 6 bases to trimming and J lost 4 bases, with 12 bases between them. The CDR3 protein is CASSRTGIYGYTF. CDR3 in DNA: TGTGCCAGCAGCCGTACAGGGATCTATGGCTACACCTTC.

The table lists this clone with a few counts. V gene TRBV30 combines with J gene TRBJ2-5, with 12 bases identical to TRBD2. Germline V gene sequence: CDR1 GTSNPN, CDR2 SVGIG (reference sequence). J was trimmed by 4 bases and V by 7 bases; bases with no gene match: 19. The CDR3 totals 18 residues. CDR3 coding DNA: TGTGCCTCCAACGACATCGATCTATCTAGCGGGAGGGTAGAGACCCAGTACTTC. It translates to CASNDIDLSSGRVETQYF.

The chain carries TRBV10-3 and TRBJ2-3; 14 nucleotides match TRBD2. Per the germline V gene, CDR1 is ENHRY and CDR2 is SYGVKD. Unmatched junction bases numbered 12, after V lost 10 bases and J lost 0 bases. The CDR3 sequence is 18 residues long. The CDR3 is CATGLAGDILASTDTQYF. The CDR3 DNA follows: TGTGCCACGGGACTAGCGGGAGATATCCTCGCTAGCACAGATACGCAGTATTTT.

This clone came up once. J is TRBJ2-7 and V is TRBV5-1, with 7 bases matching TRBD2. Germline V gives CDR1 SGHRS, CDR2 YFSETQ. This CDR3 is 15 amino acids long. V trimming: 7 bases; J trimming: 0 bases; junction bases outside the gene matches: 10. Here the CDR3 reads CASRAEAGSSYEQYF. As DNA, the CDR3 is TGCGCCAGCCGCGCGGAAGCGGGAAGCTCCTACGAGCAGTACTTC.

This clone appeared a single time. This sequence joins TRBV29-1 and TRBJ1-5; 10 nucleotides match TRBD1. This CDR3 has 13 amino acids. Unmatched junction bases numbered 5, after V lost 6 bases and J lost 6 bases. Per the germline V gene, CDR1 is SQVTM and CDR2 is ANQGSEA. CDR3 DNA sequence: TGCAGCGTCGTAGGACAGGGGGGTCAGCCCCAGCATTTT. Translation: CSVVGQGGQPQHF.

The chain links TRBV7-6 to TRBJ2-3; 7 bases match TRBD2. Germline loops: CDR1 SGHVS, CDR2 FNYEAQ. After removal of 5 bases from V and 6 bases from J, the junction contained 14 bases not matched to a gene. This CDR3 contains 16 residues. CDR3 region: CASSPEVGEGWDTQYF. In nucleotides, the CDR3 is TGTGCCAGCAGCCCAGAGGTCGGGGAGGGATGGGATACGCAGTATTTT. The variable domain in full, with the rest retrieved from reference TRBV7-6 and TRBJ2-3, is GAGVSQSPRYKVTKRGQDVALRCDPISGHVSLYWYRQALGQGPEFLTYFNYEAQQDKSGLPNDRFSAERPEGSISTLTIQRTEQRDSAMYRCASSPEVGEGWDTQYFGPGTRLTVL.

V is TRBV6-4 and J is TRBJ2-2, with D possibly called TRBD1 or TRBD2 (5 bases each). Germline V gene sequence: CDR1 MRHNA, CDR2 SNTAGT. The CDR3 spans 17 residues. Trimming stripped 2 bases from V and 6 bases from J, with 19 bases between. CDR3 loop: CASSDKGPGKGSGELFF. In DNA form, the CDR3 reads TGTGCCAGCAGTGACAAGGGACCCGGGAAGGGATCCGGGGAGCTGTTTTTT.

V usage is TRBV19 and J usage is TRBJ2-3; D assignment may be TRBD1 or TRBD2 (5 bases each). The CDR3 extends over 13 amino acids. V lost 5 bases, J lost 4 bases, and 10 bases lay in between. Germline assignment: CDR1 LNHDA and CDR2 SQIVND (reference sequence). The CDR3 here is CASSVLGADTQYF. The CDR3 DNA sequence: TGTGCCAGTAGTGTGTTGGGGGCAGATACGCAGTATTTT.

This rearrangement joins TRBV10-3 to TRBJ1-1; TRBD1 matches at 9 bases. Germline trimming cut 6 bases from V and 4 bases from J; bases unmatched to any gene: 6. The CDR3 is 14 residues long. CDR1 ENHRY and CDR2 SYGVKD come from the germline V gene. Here the CDR3 reads CAIRGQGWGTEAFF. Written as DNA, the CDR3 is TGTGCCATCAGGGGACAGGGATGGGGCACTGAAGCTTTCTTT.

As regards this clone: One end of the junction does not line up with germline, which may come from a read error. The rearrangement uses TRBV29-1 and TRBJ1-3; D unclear. This CDR3 region has 11 residues. Looked up from germline, CDR1 is SQVTM and CDR2 is ANQGSEA. The CDR3 DNA follows: TGCAGCGTTGAGTATAAAAGGGAGGCCCTTTTT. It codes for CSVEYKREALF.

The J gene is TRBJ1-2, the V gene TRBV28, with no clear D. Trimming removed 3 bases from V and 7 bases from J, with 9 bases in between. The CDR3 consists of 12 residues. CDR1 and CDR2 (germline): MDHEN, SYDVKM. The CDR3 sequence is CASSFMGSGYTF. CDR3 sequence (DNA): TGTGCCAGCAGTTTTATGGGTTCTGGCTACACCTTC.